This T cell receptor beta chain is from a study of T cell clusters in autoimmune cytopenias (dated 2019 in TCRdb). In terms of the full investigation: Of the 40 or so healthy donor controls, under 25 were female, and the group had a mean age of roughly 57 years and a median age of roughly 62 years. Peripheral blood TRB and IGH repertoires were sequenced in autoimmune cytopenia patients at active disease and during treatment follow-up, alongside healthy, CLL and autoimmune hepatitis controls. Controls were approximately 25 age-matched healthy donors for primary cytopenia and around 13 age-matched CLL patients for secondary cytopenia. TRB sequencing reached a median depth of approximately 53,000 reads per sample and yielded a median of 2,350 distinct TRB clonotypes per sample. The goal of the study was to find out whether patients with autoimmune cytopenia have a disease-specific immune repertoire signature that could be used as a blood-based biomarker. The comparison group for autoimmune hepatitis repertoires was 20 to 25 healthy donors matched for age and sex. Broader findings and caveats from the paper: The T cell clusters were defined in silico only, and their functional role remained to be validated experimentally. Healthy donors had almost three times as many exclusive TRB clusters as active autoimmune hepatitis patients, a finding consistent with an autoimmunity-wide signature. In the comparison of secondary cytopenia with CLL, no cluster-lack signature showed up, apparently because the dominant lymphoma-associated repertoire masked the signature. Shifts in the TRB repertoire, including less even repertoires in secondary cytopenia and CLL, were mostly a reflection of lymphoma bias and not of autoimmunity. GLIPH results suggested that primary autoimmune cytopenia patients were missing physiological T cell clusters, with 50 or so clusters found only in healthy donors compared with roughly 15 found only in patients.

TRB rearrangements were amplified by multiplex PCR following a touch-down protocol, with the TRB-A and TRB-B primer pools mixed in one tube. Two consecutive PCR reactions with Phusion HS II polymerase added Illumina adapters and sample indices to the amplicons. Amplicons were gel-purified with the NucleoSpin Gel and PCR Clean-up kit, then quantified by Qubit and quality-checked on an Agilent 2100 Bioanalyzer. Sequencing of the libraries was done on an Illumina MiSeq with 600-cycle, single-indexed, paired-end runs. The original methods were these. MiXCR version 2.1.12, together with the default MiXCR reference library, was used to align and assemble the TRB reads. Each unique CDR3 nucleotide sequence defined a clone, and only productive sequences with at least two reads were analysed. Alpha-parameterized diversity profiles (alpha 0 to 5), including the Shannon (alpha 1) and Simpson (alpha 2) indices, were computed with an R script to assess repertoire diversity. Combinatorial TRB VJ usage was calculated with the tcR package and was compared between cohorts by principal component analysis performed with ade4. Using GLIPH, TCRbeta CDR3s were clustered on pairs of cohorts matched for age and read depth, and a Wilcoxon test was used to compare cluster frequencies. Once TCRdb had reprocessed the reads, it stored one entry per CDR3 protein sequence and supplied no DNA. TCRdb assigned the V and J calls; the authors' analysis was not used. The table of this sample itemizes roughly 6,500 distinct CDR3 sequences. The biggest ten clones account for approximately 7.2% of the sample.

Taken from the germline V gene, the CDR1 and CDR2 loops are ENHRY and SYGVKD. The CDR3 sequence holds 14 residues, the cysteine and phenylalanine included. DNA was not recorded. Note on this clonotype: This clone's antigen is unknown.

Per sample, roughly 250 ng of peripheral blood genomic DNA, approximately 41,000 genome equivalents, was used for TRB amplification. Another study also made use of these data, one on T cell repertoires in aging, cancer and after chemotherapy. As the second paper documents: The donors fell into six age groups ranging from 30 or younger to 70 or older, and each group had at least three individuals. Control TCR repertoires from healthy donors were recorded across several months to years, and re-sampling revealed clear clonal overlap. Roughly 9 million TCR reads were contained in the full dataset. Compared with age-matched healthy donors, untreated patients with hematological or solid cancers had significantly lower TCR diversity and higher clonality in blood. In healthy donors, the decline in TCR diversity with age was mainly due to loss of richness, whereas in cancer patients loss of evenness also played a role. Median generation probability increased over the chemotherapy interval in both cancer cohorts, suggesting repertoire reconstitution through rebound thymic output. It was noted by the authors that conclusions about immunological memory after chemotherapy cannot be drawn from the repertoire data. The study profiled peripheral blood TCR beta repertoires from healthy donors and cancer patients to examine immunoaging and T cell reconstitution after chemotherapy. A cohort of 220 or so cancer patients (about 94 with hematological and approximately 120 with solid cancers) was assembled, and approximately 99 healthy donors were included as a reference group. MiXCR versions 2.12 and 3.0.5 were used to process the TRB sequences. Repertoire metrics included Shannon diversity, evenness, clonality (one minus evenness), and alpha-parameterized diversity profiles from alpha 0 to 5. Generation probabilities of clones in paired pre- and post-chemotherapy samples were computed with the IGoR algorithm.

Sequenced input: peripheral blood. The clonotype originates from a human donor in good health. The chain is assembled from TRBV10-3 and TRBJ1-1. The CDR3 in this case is CAISESERATEAFF.